Listed here are 14 T cell receptor beta chains from one sample, sequenced in a study of blood T cell repertoires in COVID-19 (dated by TCRdb to about 2020). The library was built by means of the immunoSEQ multiplex PCR assay. Sourced from immuneACCESS, this table was stored by TCRdb with only in-frame sequences that have V and J called. A share of the clones is absent; for the studies checked, an unresolved V gene accounts for under half, and the remainder has no known explanation. The sample includes over 200,000 clones, with about 89% observed a single time. The ten biggest clones cover over 7.5% of the sample. The sequenced sample consisted of peripheral blood. These receptors were taken from a man in his forties or fifties who had recovered from COVID-19.

This clone was seen only once. This chain connects TRBV19 to TRBJ2-7, with D possibly TRBD1 on 6 matching bases. The germline V gene has CDR1 LNHDA and CDR2 SQIVND (reference sequence). Trimming cost V 7 bases and J 5 bases, with 15 bases left between them. The CDR3 extends over 13 amino acids. CDR3 amino acids: CASTPTGFDEQYF. The CDR3 DNA sequence: TGTGCCAGTACTCCCACAGGGTTCGACGAGCAGTACTTC.

This clone was counted a single time. This sequence joins TRBV27 and TRBJ1-2, with 8 bases identical to TRBD1. Germline CDR1 and CDR2: MNHEY and SMNVEV (reference sequence). The length of the CDR3 is 15 residues. The ends lost 5 bases at V and 2 bases at J; junction bases unmatched: 7. The CDR3 nucleotides read TGTGCCAGCAGTGATGGACAGGGTTTAAACTATGGCTACACCTTC. Residues: CASSDGQGLNYGYTF.

The gene calls are TRBV19 and TRBJ2-7, with 8 bases lining up with TRBD2. This CDR3 spans 19 amino acids. Looked up from germline, CDR1 is LNHDA and CDR2 is SQIVND (reference sequence). V shed 3 bases and J 4 bases; nucleotides not matched to a gene: 20. The CDR3 DNA reads TGTGCCAGTAGTATGGGTCGTAGCGGGATGGCAATACGGAGTTACGAGCAGTACTTC. This gives the protein CASSMGRSGMAIRSYEQYF.

The rearrangement uses TRBV29-1 and TRBJ1-2; unclear D gene. Germline loops: CDR1 SQVTM, CDR2 ANQGSEA. This CDR3 has 14 amino acids. V was pared by 1 base and J by 4 bases, with 13 bases between. The CDR3 is CSVEGQFTRYGYTF. DNA of the CDR3: TGCAGCGTTGAAGGGCAGTTTACACGCTATGGCTACACCTTC. The full variable domain, its missing parts supplied by reference TRBV29-1 and TRBJ1-2, is SAVISQKPSRDICQRGTSLTIQCQVDSQVTMMFWYRQQPGQSLTLIATANQGSEATYESGFVIDKFPISRPNLTFSTLTVSNMSPEDSSIYLCSVEGQFTRYGYTFGSGTRLTVV.

The chain links TRBV2 to TRBJ2-5; D is possibly TRBD2 (5 bases). Germline CDR1 reads SNHLY; CDR2 reads FYNNEI. The CDR3 runs 14 residues. CDR3 sequence reads: CGSDSGPYQETQYF. CDR3 in DNA: TGTGGTTCGGACTCGGGCCCGTACCAAGAGACCCAGTACTTC.

This clone came up once. This chain links TRBV4-2 with TRBJ1-1; the match to TRBD1 covers 11 bases. The CDR3 has 15 residues. V shed 4 bases and J 4 bases; nucleotides not matched to a gene: 5. Germline-derived CDR1 and CDR2 are LGHNA and YNFKEQ. Written as DNA, the CDR3 is TGTGCCAGCAGCCGGGACAGGGGGGTCGGCACTGAAGCTTTCTTT. Amino acid sequence: CASSRDRGVGTEAFF.

The rearrangement uses TRBV6-2 or TRBV6-3 and TRBJ2-7; the match to TRBD1 covers 9 bases. This CDR3 region has 14 residues. The V gene end was trimmed by 0 bases and the J gene end by 3 bases; junction bases not matched to a gene: 0. Germline V gene lookup returns CDR1 MNHEY and CDR2 SVGEGT. Written as DNA, the CDR3 is TGTGCCAGCAGTTACTCGGGACAGGGCTACGAGCAGTACTTC. This gives the protein CASSYSGQGYEQYF.

This chain links TRBV29-1 with TRBJ2-3; 13 nucleotides line up with TRBD2. Trimming at V came to 2 bases and at J to 3 bases, leaving 5 bases not matched to a gene. The CDR3 runs to 16 residues. CDR1 is SQVTM and CDR2 is ANQGSEA in the germline V gene. This CDR3 reads CSVEPGLAGTTDTQYF. The CDR3, as DNA: TGCAGCGTTGAACCGGGACTAGCGGGGACAACAGATACGCAGTATTTT.

This rearrangement joins TRBV6-2 or TRBV6-3 to TRBJ2-5; D is perhaps TRBD1 (6 bases). The germline V and J ends were trimmed by 5 bases and 2 bases, with 12 bases remaining between them. The CDR3 is made up of 14 amino acids. Germline-derived CDR1 and CDR2 are MNHEY and SVGEGT. In DNA, the CDR3 is TGTGCCAGCAGTCAGACAGGACGGCAAGAGACCCAGTACTTC. It is translated as CASSQTGRQETQYF.

The genes are TRBV13 and TRBJ1-1; unclear D gene. The germline V gene encodes CDR1 PRHDT and CDR2 FYEKMQ (reference sequence). The CDR3 is made up of 14 amino acids. V lost 3 bases and J lost 3, with 11 bases in between. CDR3 DNA sequence: TGTGCCAGCAGCTTCAGAAGTTTTGACACTGAAGCTTTCTTT. This sequence encodes CASSFRSFDTEAFF.

This clone appeared once. J is TRBJ1-2 and V is TRBV29-1; 7 bases match TRBD1. This CDR3 is 12 amino acids long. Trimming removed 4 bases from V and 7 bases from J; junction bases left unmatched: 6. The germline gives CDR1 SQVTM, CDR2 ANQGSEA. The CDR3 protein is CSVGQGGGGYTF. CDR3 sequence (DNA): TGCAGCGTTGGACAGGGAGGAGGTGGCTACACCTTC.

The chain employs TRBV12-3 or TRBV12-4 and TRBJ1-6; D not resolved. This CDR3 contains 12 residues. The V end was cut by 8 bases, the J end by 6 bases, with 8 bases between. The CDR3 is CASFTGNSPLHF. In nucleotides, the CDR3 is TGTGCCAGCTTCACTGGTAATTCACCCCTCCACTTT.

This sequence joins TRBV7-9 and TRBJ1-5; D might be TRBD1 (5 bases). The germline V gene has CDR1 SEHNR and CDR2 FQNEAQ (reference sequence). This CDR3 is built from 16 residues. Trimming took off 1 base at V and 4 bases at J, with 14 bases between the two ends. The CDR3 DNA reads TGTGCCAGCAGCTTAGGGGGGGGTAGAGGTAATCAGCCCCAGCATTTT. Translated: CASSLGGGRGNQPQHF.

This rearrangement joins TRBV19 to TRBJ1-5; unclear D gene. This CDR3 is 16 amino acids long. Germline V lookup: CDR1 LNHDA, CDR2 SQIVND (reference sequence). Trimming removed 5 bases from V and 3 bases from J, with 17 bases in between. DNA for the CDR3: TGTGCCAGTAGTTATTCGGGAGCCAGCCTCAATCAGCCCCAGCATTTT. Its translation: CASSYSGASLNQPQHF.